This TCR beta chain was found in a study of blood T cell repertoires in COVID-19. Study at large: The United States, Italy and Spain were the sources of the acute and convalescent COVID-19 samples. T cells, B-cell-depleted T cells, or PBMCs provided the cDNA or gDNA that served as material.

Authors' analysis steps: Estimation of nucleated cell counts was performed using reference gene primer amplification. This table comes from immunoSEQ multiplex PCR, and its TCRdb copy is limited to in-frame clones, with some not included. That table is the source of V, J and clone size, and D and trimming were worked out from the DNA. Counted here are over 300,000 clones, approximately 85% occurring once; the ten biggest clones make up around 1.5%. Only one count was recorded for this clone. CDR1 is MDHEN and CDR2 is SYDVKM in the germline V gene. Trimming shortened V by 7 bases and J by 7 bases, and 13 bases separated the two germline ends. The CDR3 totals 12 residues.

The TCR originated in a woman aged 50 to 60 with acute or convalescent COVID-19. The sample consisted of peripheral blood. V usage is TRBV28 and J usage is TRBJ1-2; TRBD1 is a possible D gene (5 bases). CDR3 DNA sequence: TGTGCCAGCACCTGGGGGGGAGGTGGCTACACCTTC. As protein: CASTWGGGGYTF.